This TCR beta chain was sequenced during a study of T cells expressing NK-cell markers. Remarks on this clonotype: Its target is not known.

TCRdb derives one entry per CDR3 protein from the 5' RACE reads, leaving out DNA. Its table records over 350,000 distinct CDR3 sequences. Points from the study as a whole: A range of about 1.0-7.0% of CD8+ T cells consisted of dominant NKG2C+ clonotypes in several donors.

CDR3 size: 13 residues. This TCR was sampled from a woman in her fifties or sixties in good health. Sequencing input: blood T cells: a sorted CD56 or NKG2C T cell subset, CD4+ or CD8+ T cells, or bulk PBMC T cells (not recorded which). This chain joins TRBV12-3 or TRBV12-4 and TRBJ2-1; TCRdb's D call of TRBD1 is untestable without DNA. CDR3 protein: CASSFTSGSEQFF.